This T cell receptor beta chain came from a study of blood T cell repertoires in COVID-19. V lost 7 bases and J lost 4; bases outside the gene matches: 10. The CDR3 contains 15 residues. Looked up from germline, CDR1 is SQVTM and CDR2 is ANQGSEA. Assay: immunoSEQ multiplex PCR; the TCRdb copy retains only in-frame clones and omits some. The sample includes 95,000 to 150,000 clones, around 80% of them seen just once. The chain recombines TRBV29-1 with TRBJ2-2, with 9 positions matching TRBD1. Sequencing was carried out using peripheral blood. The receptor comes from a middle-aged man with active or convalescent COVID-19. The chain's CDR3 is CSAITQGAVTGELFF. Here the CDR3 DNA reads TGCAGCGCCATTACACAGGGGGCGGTCACCGGGGAGCTGTTTTTT.